The sequence of this T cell receptor beta chain was determined in a study of cytomegalovirus exposure and HLA in healthy donors. PCR amplification relied on 60 Vbeta primers (plus 13 Jbeta primers). Assay used: immunoSEQ multiplex PCR; TCRdb lists only in-frame clones, some missing. Among around 90,000 clones listed, roughly 85% were seen once. Germline V CDR1 and CDR2: SGHDT, YYEEEE. CDR3 size: 17 residues. With 0 bases clipped from V and 0 bases from J, the junction kept 5 bases outside the gene matches. V gene TRBV5-6 combines with J gene TRBJ1-1; 10 nucleotides align to TRBD1. The material sequenced was PBMCs. This clonotype was obtained from a man aged 40-49 years in good health and CMV-seropositive. The CDR3 reads CASSLEGQGRLNTEAFF. DNA for the CDR3: TGTGCCAGCAGCTTGGAGGGACAGGGGCGTTTGAACACTGAAGCTTTCTTT.